This TCR beta chain is from a study of early T cells in non-severe SARS-CoV-2 infection. The CDR3 loop spans 13 amino acids. The ends were cut back, 5 bases at V and 5 bases at J, with 12 bases in the middle. Per the germline V gene, CDR1 is MNHEY and CDR2 is SMNVEV (reference sequence). In this sample, this clonotype turned up a few times. TCRdb called the 5' RACE reads again in MiXCR, with one record for every CDR3 protein. In the table there are about 60,000 distinct CDR3 sequences, 5.6% of which are singletons. The sample was whole blood. The sequence derives from an adult who was a healthcare worker with PCR-confirmed SARS-CoV-2 infection or an uninfected control (not recorded which). J is TRBJ1-2 and V is TRBV27, with D tentatively TRBD1 (6 bases). For the CDR3, the DNA is TGTGCCAGCAGTGCCGGGACACCGTATGGCTACACCTTC. This translates into CASSAGTPYGYTF.